One T cell receptor beta chain is described in this entry. Its antigen is not known. This specimen comes from a study of Ad26.COV2.S vaccination and SARS-CoV-2 variants. Study context: Within the COV1001 Ad26.COV2.S trial arm, the donor was enrolled. Ad26.COV2.S given intramuscularly, once or twice 56 days apart.

As for treatment: around 19 received Ad26.COV2.S at low or high dose, single or two shots; roughly five received placebo; per-sample allocation not given. Collection of the samples took place on day 63 after the first injection of vaccine or placebo. Some clones are missing from TCRdb's copy, which holds only in-frame ones; the method was immunoSEQ multiplex PCR. The sample holds some 410,000 clones, around 93% seen once. Findings of the study overall: Analyses of TCR breadth and depth may have underestimated total T cell responses. Among vaccine recipients, spike-specific TCR breadth exceeded that of placebo recipients.

Per the germline V gene, CDR1 is SNHLY and CDR2 is FYNNEI. Deletions cut 4 bases from V and 4 bases from J, with 8 bases between. The CDR3 is made up of 14 amino acids. The V gene is TRBV2, the J gene TRBJ1-6; D unclear. Sequencing was performed on peripheral blood, taken in a trial of Ad26.COV2.S vaccine versus placebo. This receptor was identified in a person aged 18-60 years who received the Ad26.COV2.S COVID-19 vaccine or a placebo. Here the CDR3 DNA reads TGTGCCAGCAGTGTCGATAGATATAATTCACCCCTCCACTTT. Amino acid sequence: CASSVDRYNSPLHF.